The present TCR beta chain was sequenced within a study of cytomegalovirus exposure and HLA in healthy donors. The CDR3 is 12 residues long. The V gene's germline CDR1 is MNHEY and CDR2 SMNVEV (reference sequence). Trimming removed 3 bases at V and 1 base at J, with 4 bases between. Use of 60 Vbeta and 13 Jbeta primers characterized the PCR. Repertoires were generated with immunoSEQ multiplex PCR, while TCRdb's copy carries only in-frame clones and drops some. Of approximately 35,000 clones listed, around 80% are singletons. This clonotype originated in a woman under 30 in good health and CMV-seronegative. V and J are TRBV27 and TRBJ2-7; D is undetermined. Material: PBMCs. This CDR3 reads CASSFPSYEQYF. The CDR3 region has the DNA TGTGCCAGCAGTTTTCCTTCCTACGAGCAGTACTTC.